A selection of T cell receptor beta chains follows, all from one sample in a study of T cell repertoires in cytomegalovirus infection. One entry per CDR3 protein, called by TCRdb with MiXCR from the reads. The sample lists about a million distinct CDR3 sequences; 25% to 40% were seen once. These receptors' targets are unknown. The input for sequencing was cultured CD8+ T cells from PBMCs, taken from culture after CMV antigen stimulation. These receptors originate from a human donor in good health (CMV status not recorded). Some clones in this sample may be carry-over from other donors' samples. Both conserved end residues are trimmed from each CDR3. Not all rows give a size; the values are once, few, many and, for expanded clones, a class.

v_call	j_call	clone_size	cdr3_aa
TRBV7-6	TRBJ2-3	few	ASSPYSGGAGDTQY
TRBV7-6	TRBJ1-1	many	ASSLGGGIGEAF
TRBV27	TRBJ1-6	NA	ASSLMRGPYNSPLH
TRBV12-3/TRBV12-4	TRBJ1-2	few	ASSPLGQGDYGYT
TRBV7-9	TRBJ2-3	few	ASSLYPKRGYADTQY
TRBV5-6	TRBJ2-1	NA	ASSLARLAGAYNEQF
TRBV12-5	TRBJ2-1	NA	ASGWPSGGDNEQF
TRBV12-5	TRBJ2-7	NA	ASGLVPGSGPSYEQY
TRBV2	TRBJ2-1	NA	ASSEMSSTDEQF
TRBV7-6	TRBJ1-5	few	ASSMGANQPQH
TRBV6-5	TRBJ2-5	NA	ASTQGGGRFSETQY
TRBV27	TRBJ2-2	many	ASSSGGGELF
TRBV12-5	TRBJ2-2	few	ASGLVISGNTGELF
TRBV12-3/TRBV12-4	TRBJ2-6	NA	ASSRGSSGANVLT
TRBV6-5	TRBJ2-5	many	ASSARERGRQETQY
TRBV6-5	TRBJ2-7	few	ASRENGLDEQY
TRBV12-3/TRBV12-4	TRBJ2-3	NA	ASSLLGWTDTQY
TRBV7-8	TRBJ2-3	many	ASSLITFDRNPPDTQY
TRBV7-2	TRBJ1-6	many	ASSLGEGFRSPLH
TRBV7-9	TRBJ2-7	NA	ASTSGKSSYEQY
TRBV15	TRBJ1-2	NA	ATSKGLRGYT
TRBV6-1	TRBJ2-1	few	ASSSRGRVSYNEQF
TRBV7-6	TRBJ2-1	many	ASSRGPASRSYNEQF
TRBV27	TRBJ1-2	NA	ASSSTEPGLNYGYT
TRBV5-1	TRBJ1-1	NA	ASSFSSPNTEAF
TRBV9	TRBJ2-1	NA	ASSVVPSTSYNSYNEQF
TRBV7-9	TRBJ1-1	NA	ASSWTDTNTEAF
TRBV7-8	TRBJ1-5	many	ASSGGSNQPQH
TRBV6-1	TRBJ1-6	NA	ASSYHRDRGISPLH
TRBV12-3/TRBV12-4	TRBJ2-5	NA	ASRPGGGETQY
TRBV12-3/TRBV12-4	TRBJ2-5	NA	ASSLGSGGDQETQY
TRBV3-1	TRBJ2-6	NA	ASSLSETVHSGANVLT
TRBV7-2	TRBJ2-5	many	ASSLAQLAGGQETQY
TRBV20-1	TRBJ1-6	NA	SARLIGTEYNSPLH
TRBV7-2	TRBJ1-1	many	ASSLEGGGYPPAEAF
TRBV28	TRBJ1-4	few	ASSPALGATNEKLF
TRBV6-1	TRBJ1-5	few	ATHLQRQAQPQH
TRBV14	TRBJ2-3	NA	ASSQTSGGVDTQY
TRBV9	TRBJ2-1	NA	ASSVSGETYDEQF
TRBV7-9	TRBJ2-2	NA	ASSAEGGARTGELF
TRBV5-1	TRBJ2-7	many	ASSYDPTYEQY
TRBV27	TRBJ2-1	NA	ASTLGATNEQF
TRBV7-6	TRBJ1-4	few	ASRPGSLNEKLF
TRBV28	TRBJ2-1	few	ASIGASSYNEQF
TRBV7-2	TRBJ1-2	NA	ATRDPGGYT
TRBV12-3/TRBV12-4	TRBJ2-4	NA	ASSLSSGGSKNIQY
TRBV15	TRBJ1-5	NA	ATSRDKGLGQPQH
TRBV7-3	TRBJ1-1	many	ASSLSPGRSPEAF
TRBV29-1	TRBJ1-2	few	SARDRDGYT
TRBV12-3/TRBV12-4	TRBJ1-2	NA	ASAAVGDGYT
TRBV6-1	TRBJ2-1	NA	ASGRRTGITYNEQF
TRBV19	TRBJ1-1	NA	ASRPGPTEAF